Listed below are T cell receptor beta chains from one sample, sequenced in a study of blood T cells in healthy people across ages. In TCRdb, the 5' RACE reads were re-called with MiXCR into one record per CDR3 protein. The sample contains more than 1,000,000 distinct CDR3 sequences, around 25% of which appear only once. These same data were also listed under a study on T cells of mothers and their children.

The specimen sequenced was blood. The receptors shown here come from a girl aged 2-10 years in good health. CDR3s include the opening cysteine and the closing phenylalanine or tryptophan. A D gene is named only where the DNA matches it firmly. Part of the rows lack a size; the others show once, few, many or a class for expanded clones.

clone_size	d_call	v_call	j_call	cdr3_aa	cdr3_nt
few	.	TRBV7-7	TRBJ2-5	CASSPAGSLEQYF	TGTGCTAGCAGTCCAGCGGGCTCCTTGGAGCAGTACTTC
few	TRBD1	TRBV7-3	TRBJ2-5	CASSITGGMETQYF	TGTGCCAGCAGTATAACAGGGGGAATGGAGACCCAGTACTTC
few	.	TRBV20-1	TRBJ2-5	CSAGESPAVETQYF	TGCAGTGCTGGAGAATCTCCAGCGGTGGAGACCCAGTACTTC
.	.	TRBV11-2	TRBJ2-7	CASSKEFEQYF	TGTGCCAGCAGTAAGGAATTCGAGCAGTACTTC
few	TRBD2	TRBV20-1	TRBJ2-5	CSFLAGEKETQYF	TGCAGTTTCCTAGCGGGGGAAAAAGAGACCCAGTACTTC
.	.	TRBV19	TRBJ1-1	CASSIGGVAEAFF	TGTGCCAGTAGTATAGGGGGGGTGGCTGAAGCTTTCTTT
.	.	TRBV4-2	TRBJ1-3	CASSQYREPGNTIYF	TGTGCCAGCAGCCAGTACAGGGAACCTGGAAACACCATATATTTT
.	.	TRBV4-3	TRBJ2-5	CASSQDLFRGSRQETQYF	TGCGCCAGCAGCCAAGATCTATTTCGGGGGAGTCGGCAAGAGACCCAGTACTTC
few	.	TRBV7-9	TRBJ2-5	CASSFGALRGGPHLGTQYF	TGTGCCAGCAGCTTTGGGGCCCTACGCGGGGGCCCTCACCTAGGGACCCAGTACTTC
.	.	TRBV7-2	TRBJ2-1	CASSIDLSGAREQFF	TGTGCCAGCAGCATCGATCTGTCGGGGGCAAGGGAGCAGTTCTTC
few	.	TRBV7-3	TRBJ2-7	CASSLTAVGEQYF	TGTGCCAGCAGCTTAACGGCAGTAGGGGAGCAGTACTTC
few	.	TRBV12-3/TRBV12-4	TRBJ1-3	CASSAGTPGNTIYF	TGTGCCAGCAGCGCCGGGACACCTGGAAACACCATATATTTT
.	.	TRBV12-3/TRBV12-4	TRBJ2-2	CASSLAFGEDTGELFF	TGTGCCAGCAGTTTAGCTTTCGGAGAGGACACCGGGGAGCTGTTTTTT
.	.	TRBV27	TRBJ2-7	CASSYTRGGRVYEQYF	TGTGCCAGCAGTTATACCCGTGGAGGGCGCGTATACGAGCAGTACTTC
few	TRBD2	TRBV5-6	TRBJ2-7	CASSLVSGQASSYEQYF	TGTGCCAGCAGCTTGGTTAGCGGGCAGGCTAGCTCCTACGAGCAGTACTTC
few	TRBD1	TRBV6-5	TRBJ1-4	CASSYSYRGKLFF	TGTGCCAGCAGTTACTCGTACAGGGGAAAACTGTTTTTT
.	.	TRBV7-6	TRBJ2-3	CASSPTDRGTDTQYF	TGTGCCAGCAGCCCAACGGACAGAGGCACAGATACGCAGTATTTT
many	TRBD1	TRBV4-1	TRBJ2-4	CASSQDRDSKNIQYF	TGCGCCAGCAGCCAAGATCGGGACAGCAAAAACATTCAGTACTTC
.	TRBD2	TRBV14	TRBJ2-7	CASSQWEGMNSYEQYF	TGTGCCAGCAGCCAGTGGGAGGGGATGAACTCCTACGAGCAGTACTTC
few	TRBD2	TRBV7-7	TRBJ2-3	CASSSGPAGDTQYF	TGTGCTAGCAGCTCGGGACCAGCGGGGGATACGCAGTATTTT
few	TRBD2	TRBV27	TRBJ2-7	CASSFSGIEQYF	TGTGCCAGCAGTTTCAGCGGGATCGAGCAGTACTTC
many	.	TRBV12-3/TRBV12-4	TRBJ1-2	CASSPLGYGYTF	TGTGCCAGCAGCCCACTAGGGTATGGCTACACCTTC
.	.	TRBV12-3/TRBV12-4	TRBJ2-1	CASSSSAVQAYEQFF	TGTGCCAGCAGTAGTAGCGCCGTTCAGGCCTATGAGCAGTTCTTC
few	.	TRBV20-1	TRBJ1-1	CSARRTEAFF	TGCAGTGCTCGCCGGACTGAAGCTTTCTTT
.	.	TRBV29-1	TRBJ1-3	CSGTGFSGNTIYF	TGCAGCGGCACAGGATTCTCTGGAAACACCATATATTTT
.	.	TRBV10-2	TRBJ2-7	CASMGGYEQYF	TGCGCCAGCATGGGGGGATACGAGCAGTACTTC
.	.	TRBV7-2	TRBJ1-5	CASSFTGGQLNQPQHF	TGTGCCAGCTCTTTCACTGGCGGCCAACTTAATCAGCCCCAGCATTTT
few	TRBD1	TRBV4-1	TRBJ2-5	CASSREDRAQETQYF	TGCGCCAGCAGCCGAGAGGACAGGGCCCAAGAGACCCAGTACTTC
.	TRBD1	TRBV12-3/TRBV12-4	TRBJ2-5	CASSAEDRVDQYF	TGTGCCAGCAGTGCTGAGGACAGGGTAGACCAGTACTTC
.	.	TRBV6-6	TRBJ2-7	CASSYRRALYEQYF	TGTGCCAGCAGTTACAGGCGGGCGCTGTACGAGCAGTACTTC
few	.	TRBV6-1	TRBJ2-3	CASSPRGPYNPSTDTQYF	TGTGCCAGCAGCCCGCGCGGGCCGTACAACCCCAGCACAGATACGCAGTATTTT
few	TRBD2	TRBV10-3	TRBJ2-7	CAISGGTTSGIYYEQYF	TGTGCCATCAGTGGTGGGACTACTAGCGGGATCTACTACGAGCAGTACTTC
few	.	TRBV4-1	TRBJ1-3	CASSQLYSGNTIYF	TGCGCCAGCAGCCAATTATACTCTGGAAACACCATATATTTT
.	TRBD1	TRBV12-3/TRBV12-4	TRBJ1-1	CASRMTGGPTEAFF	TGTGCCAGCAGGATGACAGGGGGACCCACTGAAGCTTTCTTT
.	.	TRBV10-3	TRBJ2-5	CAISDPSLETQYF	TGTGCCATCAGTGATCCGAGTTTAGAGACCCAGTACTTC
.	.	TRBV29-1	TRBJ2-1	CSVDPPGPNEQFF	TGCAGCGTTGATCCGCCGGGGCCCAATGAGCAGTTCTTC
.	.	TRBV25-1	TRBJ1-5	CASSEHSNQPQHF	TGTGCCAGCAGTGAACATAGCAATCAGCCCCAGCATTTT
.	.	TRBV6-1	TRBJ2-1	CASSVLGQRDEQFF	TGTGCCAGCAGTGTCCTTGGACAGCGCGATGAGCAGTTCTTC
few	.	TRBV5-1	TRBJ2-5	CASSFRVTGIQETQYF	TGCGCCAGCAGCTTCAGAGTAACAGGGATTCAAGAGACCCAGTACTTC
few	.	TRBV20-1	TRBJ1-1	CSARGVNTEAFF	TGCAGTGCCAGAGGAGTGAACACTGAAGCTTTCTTT
few	.	TRBV28	TRBJ2-7	CATRHKTGHEQYF	TGTGCCACCAGACATAAAACAGGTCACGAGCAGTACTTC
.	.	TRBV7-2	TRBJ1-6	CASSEVEGSLSPLHF	TGTGCCAGCAGCGAAGTTGAGGGTTCGCTTTCACCCCTCCACTTT
.	.	TRBV7-3	TRBJ1-1	CASSLSTPVGTEAFF	TGTGCCAGCAGCTTAAGCACCCCCGTGGGCACTGAAGCTTTCTTT
few	TRBD1	TRBV12-3/TRBV12-4	TRBJ1-2	CASVRGDSLSPNGYTF	TGTGCCAGCGTCCGGGGGGACAGCCTGTCACCTAATGGCTACACCTTC
once	.	TRBV20-1	TRBJ2-1	CSASQETQHF	TGCAGTGCTAGTCAAGAGACCCAGCACTTC
few	.	TRBV28	TRBJ1-1	CASRGSLNTEAFF	TGTGCCAGCAGGGGGTCGCTGAACACTGAAGCTTTCTTT
.	.	TRBV9	TRBJ2-1	CASSVGAGRNNEQFF	TGTGCCAGCAGCGTAGGGGCGGGGAGGAACAATGAGCAGTTCTTC
once	.	TRBV19	TRBJ1-3	CAGSGGGSASSGNTIYF	TGTGCCGGATCCGGCGGGGGCAGCGCGAGCTCTGGAAACACCATATATTTT
few	TRBD1	TRBV7-9	TRBJ2-7	CASSPWTGGENEQYF	TGTGCCAGCAGCCCGTGGACAGGGGGGGAGAACGAGCAGTACTTC